The 7 T cell receptor beta chains listed next were all sequenced from one sample in a study of T cell responses to AZD1222 COVID-19 vaccine. Measured with immunoSEQ multiplex PCR; TCRdb has only the in-frame clones, and not every one. The sample yields 130,000 to 150,000 clones, over 80% seen once. The sequencing used peripheral blood, collected 28 days after the second AZD1222 dose. The source is an adult who received the AZD1222 COVID-19 vaccine.

V and J are TRBV30 and TRBJ2-2; D remains ambiguous. Per the germline V gene, CDR1 is GTSNPN and CDR2 is SVGIG (reference sequence). The CDR3 has 14 residues. Trimming removed 3 bases at V and 4 bases at J, with 12 bases between. The CDR3 spells CAWRILKGTGELFF. The CDR3 coding sequence is TGTGCCTGGAGAATACTAAAGGGCACCGGGGAGCTGTTTTTT. Using reference TRBV30 and TRBJ2-2 for the parts outside the CDR3, the full variable domain is SQTIHQWPATLVQPVGSPLSLECTVEGTSNPNLYWYRQAAGRGLQLLFYSVGIGQISSEVPQNLSASRPQDRQFILSSKKLLLSDSGFYLCAWRILKGTGELFFGEGSRLTVL.

The chain couples TRBV7-8 to TRBJ2-1; TRBD2 aligns across 13 bases. With 5 bases clipped from V and 3 bases from J, the junction kept 4 bases outside the gene matches. This CDR3 has 16 residues. Looked up from germline, CDR1 is SGHVS and CDR2 is FQNEAQ. The DNA for the CDR3 is TGTGCCAGCAGCCCTAGACTAGCGGGGGGCTACAATGAGCAGTTCTTC. This translates into CASSPRLAGGYNEQFF. Variable domain in full (rest from reference TRBV7-8 and TRBJ2-1): GAGVSQSPRYKVAKRGQDVALRCDPISGHVSLFWYQQALGQGPEFLTYFQNEAQLDKSGLPSDRFFAERPEGSVSTLKIQRTQQEDSAVYLCASSPRLAGGYNEQFFGPGTRLTVL.

The V and J genes are TRBV6-6 and TRBJ2-7, with 10 bases that match TRBD1. The CDR3 is made up of 16 amino acids. V dropped 3 bases and J dropped 2; count of bases not matched to a gene: 7. The V gene's germline CDR1 is MNHNY and CDR2 SVGAGI (reference sequence). CDR3 sequence: CASSYSRQGATYEQYF. For the CDR3, the DNA is TGTGCCAGCAGTTATTCCCGACAGGGGGCAACCTACGAGCAGTACTTC.

This clone was detected once. The rearrangement uses TRBV7-8 and TRBJ2-7, with D perhaps matching TRBD1 or TRBD2 (5 bases each). Per the germline V gene, CDR1 is SGHVS and CDR2 is FQNEAQ. The CDR3 is 14 residues long. V was trimmed by 3 bases and J by 3 bases, leaving 12 bases between them. CDR3 sequence reads: CASSFSGTNYEQYF. The DNA for the CDR3 is TGTGCCAGCAGCTTTTCCGGGACCAACTACGAGCAGTACTTC.

The V and J genes are TRBV7-2 and TRBJ2-1, with D possibly TRBD2 on 5 matching bases. This CDR3 has 17 residues. The V gene lost 2 bases and the J gene lost 0 bases, with 14 bases spanning the gap. CDR1 SGHTA and CDR2 FQGNSA come from the germline V gene. In nucleotides, the CDR3 is TGTGCCAGCAGCTTACTCGGAGGCCTCAGCTCCTACAATGAGCAGTTCTTC. Encoded protein: CASSLLGGLSSYNEQFF. The full variable domain, in which reference TRBV7-2 and TRBJ2-1 provide the parts outside the CDR3, is GAGVSQSPSNKVTEKGKDVELRCDPISGHTALYWYRQSLGQGLEFLIYFQGNSAPDKSGLPSDRFSAERTGGSVSTLTIQRTQQEDSAVYLCASSLLGGLSSYNEQFFGPGTRLTVL.

The chain combines TRBV7-8 with TRBJ2-2; D is unresolved. Germline-derived CDR1 and CDR2 are SGHVS and FQNEAQ. The CDR3 is 15 residues long. V gave up 1 base and J gave up 2 bases, with 8 bases separating them. In DNA form, the CDR3 reads TGTGCCAGCAGCTTAGGGGCGGTAAACACCGGGGAGCTGTTTTTT. This encodes CASSLGAVNTGELFF.

This clone was observed a single time. J is TRBJ2-1 and V is TRBV29-1, with TRBD2 identical over 8 bases. The CDR3 covers 12 residues. Germline V CDR1 and CDR2: SQVTM, ANQGSEA. Trimming took 6 bases from V and 8 from J; bases not matched to a gene: 6. The CDR3 coding sequence is TGCAGCGTCCCGGGAGGGCTTGATGAGCAGTTCTTC. This sequence encodes CSVPGGLDEQFF.